Below are 21 T cell receptor beta chains sequenced from a single sample in a study of metastatic and nonmetastatic thyroid tumors. Nobody among the patients had been given any treatment before thyroid surgery. TCRdb re-clonotyped the PCR reads via MiXCR. The sample contains 15,000 to 20,000 clones, about 31% of which appear only once. Source material: tumor tissue. Receptors originate from a male donor with papillary thyroid cancer or a benign thyroid nodule (not recorded which). Some clones in this sample may be carry-over from other donors' samples.

In this sample, this clone turned up many times. The chain couples TRBV24-1 to TRBJ2-1; 7 bases match TRBD2. This CDR3 is built from 15 residues. Germline CDR1 is KGHDR and CDR2 is SFDVKD. V gave up 3 bases and J gave up 2 bases; unmatched junction bases: 3. CDR3 bases: TGTGCCACCAGTGATGGAGCGGGACCCTACAATGAGCAGTTCTTC. Protein: CATSDGAGPYNEQFF.

This clone was seen at least ten times. A clone one base away is much larger, so this may be a read error. The rearrangement links TRBV5-1 to TRBJ2-1, with 9 bases matching TRBD2. Germline lookup yields CDR1 SGHRS and CDR2 YFSETQ. The J segment lost 3 bases and the V segment lost 10 bases, leaving 14 bases of the junction unmatched. CDR3 length: 16 amino acids. CDR3 protein: CAGTAASSGGYNEQFF. The CDR3 DNA follows: TGCGCCGGCACGGCCGCTAGTAGCGGGGGCTACAATGAGCAGTTCTTC.

The chain joins TRBV11-2 to TRBJ2-1; TRBD1 is a possible D gene (6 bases). CDR3 length: 15 amino acids. Germline-derived CDR1 and CDR2 are SGHAT and FQNNGV. Trimming shortened V by 2 bases and J by 7 bases, and 15 bases separated the two germline ends. The CDR3 loop is CASSLRGGTGNEQFF. In DNA form, the CDR3 reads TGTGCCAGCAGCTTAAGAGGGGGTACGGGTAATGAGCAGTTCTTC.

V is TRBV7-3 and J is TRBJ2-1; no reliable D call. The V gene's germline CDR1 is SGHTA and CDR2 FQGTGA. V dropped 3 bases and J dropped 6 bases, with 12 bases sitting between them. CDR3 length: 14 amino acids. CDR3 residues: CASSFLLAGNEQFF. CDR3 coding DNA: TGTGCCAGCAGCTTTCTTTTGGCAGGCAATGAGCAGTTCTTC.

This clone showed up many times. The chain has TRBV9 and TRBJ1-5; D unresolved. Germline values: CDR1 SGDLS, CDR2 YYNGEE. The CDR3 runs 15 residues. Trimming took 4 bases from V and 0 from J, leaving 11 bases between them. The CDR3 loop reads CASSMDGDSNQPQHF. CDR3 DNA sequence: TGTGCCAGCAGCATGGACGGGGATAGCAATCAGCCCCAGCATTTT.

This clone was found a few times. CDR3 in DNA: TGTGCCAGCAGTTACCAGCGGGAGGGCCGGAATGAGCAGTTCTTC. Translated, it gives CASSYQREGRNEQFF. The chain employs TRBV6-6 and TRBJ2-1; 10 nucleotides match TRBD2. V dropped 2 bases and J dropped 7; count of bases not matched to a gene: 5. The CDR3 runs 15 residues. Germline V CDR1 and CDR2: MNHNY, SVGAGI (reference sequence).

The chain recombines TRBV7-2 with TRBJ2-7; tentatively, D is TRBD2 (7 bases). The CDR3 runs 15 residues. Germline V gene lookup returns CDR1 SGHTA and CDR2 FQGNSA. The V and J ends lost 7 bases and 4 bases respectively, with 20 bases between them. As DNA, the CDR3 is TGTGCCAGCACAGCTGGGGGGGGCGGGAGTTACGAGCAGTACTTC. It is translated as CASTAGGGGSYEQYF.

This clone has ten or more counts. The rearrangement uses TRBV19 and TRBJ2-1; no definite D call. V was cut by 5 bases and J by 10 bases, with 15 bases left in between. The CDR3 is made up of 13 amino acids. CDR1 and CDR2 from the germline V gene are LNHDA and SQIVND (reference sequence). The CDR3 coding sequence is TGTGCCAGTAGTCCCAGTGAGTGGTTGGAGCAGTTCTTC. It yields the protein CASSPSEWLEQFF.

By proportion, this clone is medium-sized. The chain links TRBV6-5 to TRBJ2-7; TRBD1 agrees at 7 bases. Germline CDR1 is MNHEY and CDR2 is SVGAGI. This CDR3 has 19 residues. V trimming: 0 bases; J trimming: 0 bases; junction bases outside the gene matches: 14. The CDR3 here is CASSYSTGRGTTHSYEQYF. CDR3 in DNA: TGTGCCAGCAGTTACTCAACGGGCAGGGGGACAACCCACTCCTACGAGCAGTACTTC.

The chain has TRBV12-3 or TRBV12-4 and TRBJ2-7; D possibly matches TRBD1 or TRBD2 (6 bases each). The V end lost 6 bases, the J end lost 1 base, and 16 bases lay between the germline ends. This CDR3 has 15 amino acids. CDR3 in amino acids: CASRLRGVASYEQYF. Written as DNA, the CDR3 is TGTGCCAGCAGACTTAGGGGGGTCGCGTCCTACGAGCAGTACTTC.

The chain combines TRBV20-1 with TRBJ2-4; D perhaps matches TRBD1 (5 bases). The ends were cut back, 1 base at V and 5 bases at J, with 12 bases in the middle. The CDR3 sequence is 14 residues long. Germline CDR1 DFQATT, CDR2 SNEGSKA (reference sequence). In DNA form, the CDR3 reads TGCAGTGCTAGAGCAAGTGGGGCTGAAAACATTCAGTACTTC. Residues: CSARASGAENIQYF.

This clone was observed at least ten times. An end of the junction differs from the germline gene, which may be a read error. This chain joins TRBV7-7 and TRBJ2-1; TRBD1 or TRBD2 may be the D gene (6 bases each). There are 16 residues in the CDR3. From germline, CDR1 is SSHAT and CDR2 FNYEAQ (reference sequence). The CDR3 nucleotides are TGTGCTAGCAGCTTAGCTGGGGGCGGGAATGGAAATGAGCAGTTCTTC. Its translation: CASSLAGGGNGNEQFF.

The chain joins TRBV20-1 to TRBJ2-3; 7 nucleotides align to TRBD2. The CDR3 extends over 16 amino acids. Unmatched junction bases numbered 8, after V lost 1 base and J lost 1 base. The germline gives CDR1 DFQATT, CDR2 SNEGSKA (reference sequence). The CDR3 nucleotides read TGCAGTGCTAGAGTTGAAGGGAGGGAGGGCACAGATACGCAGTATTTT. Protein sequence: CSARVEGREGTDTQYF.

J is TRBJ1-1 and V is TRBV7-9; no clear D gene. From germline, CDR1 is SEHNR and CDR2 FQNEAQ (reference sequence). The germline V and J ends were trimmed by 5 bases and 1 base, with 8 bases remaining between them. This CDR3 contains 13 residues. The CDR3 loop is CASSPAGNTEAFF. Written as DNA, the CDR3 is TGTGCCAGCAGCCCAGCAGGGAACACTGAAGCTTTCTTT.

In this sample, this clone turned up many times. This chain joins TRBV24-1 and TRBJ2-2, with 10 nucleotides matching TRBD2. J lost 7 bases, V lost 0 bases, and 7 bases had no gene match. Germline values: CDR1 KGHDR, CDR2 SFDVKD. The CDR3 runs to 17 residues. The CDR3 nucleotides are TGTGCCACCAGTGATTTGCCCCCTAGCGGGAGTTTCGGGGAGCTGTTTTTT. Protein product: CATSDLPPSGSFGELFF.

This clone was detected ten times or more. The junction shows a germline mismatch at one end, possibly a read error. The V gene is TRBV20-1, the J gene TRBJ2-7, with TRBD2 matching over 9 bases. There are 11 residues in the CDR3. The germline V gene encodes CDR1 DFQATT and CDR2 SNEGSKA (reference sequence). The chain's CDR3 is CSARAGLAGLF. CDR3 nucleotide sequence: TGCAGTGCTAGAGCGGGACTAGCCGGACTATTC.

At least ten counts were recorded for this clone. The chain links TRBV28 to TRBJ2-1; possibly TRBD1 for D (6 bases). The CDR3 is 12 amino acids. CDR1 is MDHEN and CDR2 is SYDVKM in the germline V gene. The V gene lost 7 bases and the J gene lost 7 bases, with 11 bases spanning the gap. As DNA, the CDR3 is TGTGCCAGCAACAATAGGGGGAATGAGCAGTTCTTC. Its translation is CASNNRGNEQFF. The variable domain in full, completed from reference TRBV28 and TRBJ2-1, reads DVKVTQSSRYLVKRTGEKVFLECVQDMDHENMFWYRQDPGLGLRLIYFSYDVKMKEKGDIPEGYSVSREKKERFSLILESASTNQTSMYLCASNNRGNEQFFGPGTRLTVL.

By share of the sample, this clone is medium-sized (0.01 to 0.1%). The gene calls are TRBV7-2 and TRBJ2-2; the D gene could be TRBD1 or TRBD2 (7 bases each). Germline CDR1 and CDR2: SGHTA and FQGNSA. Trimming removed 3 bases at V and 7 bases at J, with 21 bases between. The CDR3 runs 17 residues. The CDR3 loop is CASSLTQGGPVGGELFF. CDR3 in DNA: TGTGCCAGCAGCTTGACTCAGGGGGGGCCGGTTGGCGGGGAGCTGTTTTTT. Based on the CDR3 plus reference TRBV7-2 and TRBJ2-2, the full variable domain is GAGVSQSPSNKVTEKGKDVELRCDPISGHTALYWYRQSLGQGLEFLIYFQGNSAPDKSGLPSDRFSAERTGGSVSTLTIQRTQQEDSAVYLCASSLTQGGPVGGELFFGEGSRLTVL.

This clone was seen only once. The chain is built from TRBV7-2 and TRBJ2-3; D remains ambiguous. The V and J ends lost 1 base and 0 bases respectively, with 5 bases between them. CDR3 length: 14 amino acids. Germline CDR1 is SGHTA and CDR2 is FQGNSA. The DNA of the CDR3 is TGTGCCAGCAGCTTAGTTGTTAGCACAGATACGCAGTATTTT. As protein: CASSLVVSTDTQYF.

Only a few counts were recorded for this clone. The chain uses TRBV30 and TRBJ1-1; no firm D call. The ends were cut back, 0 bases at V and 7 bases at J, with 12 bases in the middle. The germline V gene encodes CDR1 GTSNPN and CDR2 SVGIG (reference sequence). The length of the CDR3 is 13 residues. CDR3 nucleotides: TGTGCCTGGAGTGTCGCCGATCGGAGTGAAGCTTTCTTT. Protein sequence: CAWSVADRSEAFF.

The chain employs TRBV11-3 and TRBJ2-7; D gene uncertain. V was clipped by 3 bases and J by 2 bases, with 8 bases between them. This CDR3 contains 13 residues. Germline loops: CDR1 SGHNT, CDR2 YENEEA. The CDR3 DNA reads as TGTGCCAGCAGCTTCGGGTCCACCTACGAGCAGTACTTC. Residues: CASSFGSTYEQYF.